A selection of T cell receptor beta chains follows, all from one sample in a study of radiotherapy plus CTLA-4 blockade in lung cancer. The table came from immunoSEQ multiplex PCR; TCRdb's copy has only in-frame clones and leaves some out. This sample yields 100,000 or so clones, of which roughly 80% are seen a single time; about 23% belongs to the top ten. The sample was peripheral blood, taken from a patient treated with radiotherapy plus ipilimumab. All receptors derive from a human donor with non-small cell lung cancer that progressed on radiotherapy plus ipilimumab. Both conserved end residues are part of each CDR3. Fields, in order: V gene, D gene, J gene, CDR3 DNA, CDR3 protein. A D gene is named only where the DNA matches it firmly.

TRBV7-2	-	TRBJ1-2	TGTGCCAGCAGCTTAGAGGGACGGGGCTATGGCTACACCTTC	CASSLEGRGYGYTF
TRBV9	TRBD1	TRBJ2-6	TGTGCCAGCAGCGTGGGACAGGGAAGGTCTGGGGCCAACGTCCTGACTTTC	CASSVGQGRSGANVLTF
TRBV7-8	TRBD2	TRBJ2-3	TGTGCCAGCAGCTTATTTCTAGCGGGAGGGTCAGATACGCAGTATTTT	CASSLFLAGGSDTQYF
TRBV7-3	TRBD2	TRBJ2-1	TGTGCCAGCAGCTTAAGGGGACTAGCGGCAACCCGCTCCTACAATGAGCAGTTCTTC	CASSLRGLAATRSYNEQFF
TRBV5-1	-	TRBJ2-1	TGCGCCAGCAGCATAGCTGGGGGGTCCTACAATGAGCAGTTCTTC	CASSIAGGSYNEQFF
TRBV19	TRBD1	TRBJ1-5	TGTGCCAGTAGTCAGGGGGCGCAGCCCCAGCATTTT	CASSQGAQPQHF
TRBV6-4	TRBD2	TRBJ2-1	TGTGCCAGCAGTGACGGGGTAGCGGGGGTACAGGAGCAGTTCTTC	CASSDGVAGVQEQFF
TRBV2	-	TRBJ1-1	TGTGCCAGCATCCGACAGCCCGTCAGGGACACTGAAGCTTTCTTT	CASIRQPVRDTEAFF
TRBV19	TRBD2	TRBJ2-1	TGTGCCAGTAGTATAATAGCGGGAGGGGTCAATGAGCAGTTCTTC	CASSIIAGGVNEQFF
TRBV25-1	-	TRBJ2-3	TGTGCCAGCAGTGAATCCGACACAGATACGCAGTATTTT	CASSESDTDTQYF
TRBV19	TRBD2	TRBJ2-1	TGTGCCAGCGGGAGGAGTGAAAATGAGCAGTTCTTC	CASGRSENEQFF
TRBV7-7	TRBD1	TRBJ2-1	TGTGCTAGCAGCTCGGGACAGGGGACGGGGAATGAGCAGTTCTTC	CASSSGQGTGNEQFF
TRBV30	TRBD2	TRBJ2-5	TGTGCCTGCAGCGGGAGGGCCCCCCAGGAGACCCAGTACTTC	CACSGRAPQETQYF
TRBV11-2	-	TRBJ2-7	TGTGCCAGCAGCTTAGATCCGACCGGGCTGCCCTACGAGCAGTACTTC	CASSLDPTGLPYEQYF
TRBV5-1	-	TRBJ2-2	TGCGCCAGCAGCTTGAACGGGGACACCGGGGAGCTGTTTTTT	CASSLNGDTGELFF
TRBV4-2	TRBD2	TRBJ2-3	TGTGCCAGCAGCCAACCAACTAGCGGGTTGTCAGATACGCAGTATTTT	CASSQPTSGLSDTQYF
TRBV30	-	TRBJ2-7	TGTGCCTGGAGCGGGAGCCGTTCCTACGAGCAGTACTTC	CAWSGSRSYEQYF
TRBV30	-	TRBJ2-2	TGTGCCTGGAGTCCCGGGTTACCAGCGAACACCGGGGAGCTGTTTTTT	CAWSPGLPANTGELFF
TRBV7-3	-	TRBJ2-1	TGTGCCAGCAGCTTAATACTAGCCCCCCACAATGAGCAGTTCTTC	CASSLILAPHNEQFF
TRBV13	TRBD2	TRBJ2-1	TGTGCCAGCAGCTTAGAGTTGCGGGGGAGCTCCTACAATGAGCAGTTCTTC	CASSLELRGSSYNEQFF
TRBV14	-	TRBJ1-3	TGTGCCAGCAGCCAAGATTTCCCCCTCTTTCTGGGCTGGCGAAACACCATATATTTT	CASSQDFPLFLGWRNTIYF
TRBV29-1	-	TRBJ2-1	TGCAGCGTTGTGAACCGGGACGCGACCTACAATGAGCAGTTCTTC	CSVVNRDATYNEQFF
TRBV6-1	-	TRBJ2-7	TGTGCCAGCATGTCAAGACTCAGCTCCTACGAGCAGTACTTC	CASMSRLSSYEQYF
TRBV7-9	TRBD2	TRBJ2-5	TGTGCCAGCAGCTGGGCGGGACTAGCTCGGCAGCAAGGGACCCAGTACTTC	CASSWAGLARQQGTQYF
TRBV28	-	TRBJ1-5	TGTGCCAGCAGCACAGGGTCGGTGACGCCCCAGCATTTT	CASSTGSVTPQHF
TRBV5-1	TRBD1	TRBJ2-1	TGCGCCAGCAGCTTAGGTTTACAGGGGCGACCAGGTAATGAGCAGTTCTTC	CASSLGLQGRPGNEQFF